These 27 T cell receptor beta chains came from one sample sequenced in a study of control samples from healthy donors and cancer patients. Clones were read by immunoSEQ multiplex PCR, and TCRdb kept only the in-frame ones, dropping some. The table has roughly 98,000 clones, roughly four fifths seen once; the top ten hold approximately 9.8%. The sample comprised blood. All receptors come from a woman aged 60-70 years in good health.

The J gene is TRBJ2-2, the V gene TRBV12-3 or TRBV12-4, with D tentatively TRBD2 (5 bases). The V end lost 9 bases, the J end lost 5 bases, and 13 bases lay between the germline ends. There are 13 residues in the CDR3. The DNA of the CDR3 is TGTGCCAGTACTAGAGTAGTAACCGGGGAGCTGTTTTTT. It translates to CASTRVVTGELFF.

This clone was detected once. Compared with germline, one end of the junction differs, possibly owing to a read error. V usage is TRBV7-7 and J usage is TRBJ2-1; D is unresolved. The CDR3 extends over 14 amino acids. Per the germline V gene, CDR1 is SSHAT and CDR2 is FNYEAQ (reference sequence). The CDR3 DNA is TGTGCTAGCAGCACCGCCCCCGGGTTAGGTGAGCAGTTCTTC. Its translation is CASSTAPGLGEQFF.

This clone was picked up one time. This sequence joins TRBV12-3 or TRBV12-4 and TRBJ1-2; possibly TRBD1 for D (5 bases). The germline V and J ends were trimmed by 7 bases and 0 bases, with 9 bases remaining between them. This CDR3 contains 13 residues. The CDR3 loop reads CASTIGANYGYTF. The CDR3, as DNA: TGTGCCAGCACCATAGGGGCTAACTATGGCTACACCTTC.

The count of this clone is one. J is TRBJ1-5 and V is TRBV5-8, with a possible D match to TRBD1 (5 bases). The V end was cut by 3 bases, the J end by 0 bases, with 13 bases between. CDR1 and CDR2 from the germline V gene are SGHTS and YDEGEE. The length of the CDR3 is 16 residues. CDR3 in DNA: TGTGCCAGCAGCTCGGGCGGGACCACTAGCAATCAGCCCCAGCATTTT. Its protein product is CASSSGGTTSNQPQHF.

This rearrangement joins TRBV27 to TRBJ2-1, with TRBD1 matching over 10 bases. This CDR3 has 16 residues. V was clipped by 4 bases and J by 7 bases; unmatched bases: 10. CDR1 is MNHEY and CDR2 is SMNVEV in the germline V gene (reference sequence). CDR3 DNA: TGTGCCAGCAGTTCACCCGGGACAGGGGTAAGAAATGAGCAGTTCTTC. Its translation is CASSSPGTGVRNEQFF.

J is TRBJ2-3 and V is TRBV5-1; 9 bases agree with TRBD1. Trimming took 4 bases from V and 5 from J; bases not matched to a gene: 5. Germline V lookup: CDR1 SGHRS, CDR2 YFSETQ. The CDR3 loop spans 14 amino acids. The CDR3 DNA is TGCGCCAGCAGCATGGACAGGGGCAGAGATACGCAGTATTTT. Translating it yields CASSMDRGRDTQYF.

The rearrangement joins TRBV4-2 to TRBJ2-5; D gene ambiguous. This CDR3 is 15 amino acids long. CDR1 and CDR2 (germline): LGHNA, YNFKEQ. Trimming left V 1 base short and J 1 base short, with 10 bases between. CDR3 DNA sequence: TGTGCCAGCAGCCAAGGACTTTTCCTCCAAGAGACCCAGTACTTC. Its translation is CASSQGLFLQETQYF.

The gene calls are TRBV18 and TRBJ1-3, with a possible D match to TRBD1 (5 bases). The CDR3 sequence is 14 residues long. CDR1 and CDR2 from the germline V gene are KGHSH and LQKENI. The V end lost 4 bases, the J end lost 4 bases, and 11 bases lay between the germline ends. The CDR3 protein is CASSRDVQGNTIYF. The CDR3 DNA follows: TGTGCCAGCTCACGGGACGTACAAGGAAACACCATATATTTT. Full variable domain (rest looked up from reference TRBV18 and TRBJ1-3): NAGVMQNPRHLVRRRGQEARLRCSPMKGHSHVYWYRQLPEEGLKFMVYLQKENIIDESGMPKERFSAEFPKEGPSILRIQQVVRGDSAAYFCASSRDVQGNTIYFGEGSWLTVV.

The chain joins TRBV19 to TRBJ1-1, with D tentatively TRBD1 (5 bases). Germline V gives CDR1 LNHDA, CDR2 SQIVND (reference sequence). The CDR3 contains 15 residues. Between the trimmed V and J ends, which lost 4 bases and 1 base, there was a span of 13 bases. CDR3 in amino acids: CASSSGRGRNTEAFF. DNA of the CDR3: TGTGCCAGTAGTAGCGGAAGGGGTAGGAACACTGAAGCTTTCTTT.

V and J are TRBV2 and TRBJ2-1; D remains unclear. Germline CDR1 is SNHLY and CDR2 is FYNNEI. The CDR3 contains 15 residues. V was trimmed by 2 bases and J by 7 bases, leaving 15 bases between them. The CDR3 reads CASSELLLASNEQFF. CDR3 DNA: TGTGCCAGCAGTGAACTTTTATTAGCTAGTAATGAGCAGTTCTTC.

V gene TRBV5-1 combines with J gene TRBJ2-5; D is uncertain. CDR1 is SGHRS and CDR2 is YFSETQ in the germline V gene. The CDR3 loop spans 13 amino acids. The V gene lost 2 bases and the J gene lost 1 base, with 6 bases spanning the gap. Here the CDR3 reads CASSFSPQETQYF. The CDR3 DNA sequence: TGCGCCAGCAGCTTTAGTCCCCAAGAGACCCAGTACTTC.

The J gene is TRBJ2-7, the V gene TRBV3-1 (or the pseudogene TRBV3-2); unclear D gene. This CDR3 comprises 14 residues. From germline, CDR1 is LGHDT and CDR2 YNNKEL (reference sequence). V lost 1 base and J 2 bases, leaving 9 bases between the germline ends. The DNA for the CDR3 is TGTGCCAGCAGCCAAGGTCCCTCCACCTACGAGCAGTACTTC. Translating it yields CASSQGPSTYEQYF.

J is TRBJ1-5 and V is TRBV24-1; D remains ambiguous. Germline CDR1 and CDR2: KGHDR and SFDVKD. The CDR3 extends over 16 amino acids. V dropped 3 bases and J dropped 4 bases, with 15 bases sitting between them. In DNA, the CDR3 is TGTGCCACCAGTGATACCTCGGGCAGACTGAATCAGCCCCAGCATTTT. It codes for CATSDTSGRLNQPQHF.

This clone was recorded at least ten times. The CDR3: CASSHMGPTTDSRGEQFF. The CDR3 coding sequence is TGTGCCAGCTCACACATGGGACCCACAACCGACTCGCGGGGGGAGCAGTTCTTC. The chain couples TRBV18 to TRBJ2-1; 7 nucleotides align to TRBD2. V lost 4 bases to trimming and J lost 10 bases; unmatched junction nucleotides: 22. Germline V CDR1 and CDR2: KGHSH, LQKENI. The CDR3 runs to 18 residues.

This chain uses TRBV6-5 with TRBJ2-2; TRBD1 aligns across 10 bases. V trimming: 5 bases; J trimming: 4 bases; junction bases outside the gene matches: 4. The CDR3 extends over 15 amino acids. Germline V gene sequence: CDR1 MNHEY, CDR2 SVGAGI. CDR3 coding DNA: TGTGCCAGCAGTATCCGGGACAGGGGCACCGGGGAGCTGTTTTTT. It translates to CASSIRDRGTGELFF.

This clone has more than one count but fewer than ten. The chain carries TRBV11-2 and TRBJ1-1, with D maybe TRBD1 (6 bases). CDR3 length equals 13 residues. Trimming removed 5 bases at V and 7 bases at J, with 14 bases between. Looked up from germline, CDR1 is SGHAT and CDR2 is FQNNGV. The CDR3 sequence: CASSHGQSVEAFF. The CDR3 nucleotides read TGTGCCAGCAGCCACGGACAGTCGGTTGAAGCTTTCTTT.

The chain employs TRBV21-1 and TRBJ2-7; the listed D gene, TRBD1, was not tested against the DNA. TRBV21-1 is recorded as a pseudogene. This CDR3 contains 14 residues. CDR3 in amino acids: CASSPGTGEYEQYF. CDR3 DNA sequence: TGTGCCAGCAGTCCCGGGACAGGGGAATACGAGCAGTACTTC.

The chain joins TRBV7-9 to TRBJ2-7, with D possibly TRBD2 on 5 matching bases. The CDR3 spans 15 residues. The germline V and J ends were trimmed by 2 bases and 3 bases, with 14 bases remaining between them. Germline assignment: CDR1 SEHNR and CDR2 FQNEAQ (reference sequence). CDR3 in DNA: TGTGCCAGCAGCTTAAGCTCTAGCTCAGACTACGAGCAGTACTTC. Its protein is CASSLSSSSDYEQYF.

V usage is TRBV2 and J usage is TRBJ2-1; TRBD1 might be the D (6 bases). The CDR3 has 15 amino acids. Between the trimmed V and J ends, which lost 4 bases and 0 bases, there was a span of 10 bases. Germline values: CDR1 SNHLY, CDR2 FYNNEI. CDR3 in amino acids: CASSVGRGSYNEQFF. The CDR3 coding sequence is TGTGCCAGCAGTGTGGGCAGGGGCTCCTACAATGAGCAGTTCTTC.

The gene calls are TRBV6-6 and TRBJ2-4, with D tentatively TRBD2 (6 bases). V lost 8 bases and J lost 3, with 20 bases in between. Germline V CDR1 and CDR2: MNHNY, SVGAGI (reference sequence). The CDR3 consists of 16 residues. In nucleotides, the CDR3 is TGTGCCAGCGGAACGACTGACGGGGGAATCAAAAACATTCAGTACTTC. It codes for CASGTTDGGIKNIQYF.

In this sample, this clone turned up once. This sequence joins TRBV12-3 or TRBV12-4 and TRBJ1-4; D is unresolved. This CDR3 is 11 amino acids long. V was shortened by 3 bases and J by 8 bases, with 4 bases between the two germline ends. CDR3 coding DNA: TGTGCCAGCAGTTTCGGGGAAAAACTGTTTTTT. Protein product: CASSFGEKLFF.

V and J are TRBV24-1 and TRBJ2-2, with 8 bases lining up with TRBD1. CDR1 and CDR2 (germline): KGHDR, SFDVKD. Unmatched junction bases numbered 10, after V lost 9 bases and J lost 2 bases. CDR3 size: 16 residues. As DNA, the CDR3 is TGTGCCACCCAGCCCGACAGGGGCCTAAACACCGGGGAGCTGTTTTTT. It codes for CATQPDRGLNTGELFF.

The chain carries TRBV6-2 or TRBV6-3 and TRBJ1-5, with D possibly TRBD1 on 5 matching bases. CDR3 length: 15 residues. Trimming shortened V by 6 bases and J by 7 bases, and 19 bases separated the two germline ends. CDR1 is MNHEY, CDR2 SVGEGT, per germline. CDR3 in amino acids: CASSEYTRGGQPQHF. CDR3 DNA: TGTGCCAGCAGCGAATATACTCGGGGCGGGCAGCCCCAGCATTTT.

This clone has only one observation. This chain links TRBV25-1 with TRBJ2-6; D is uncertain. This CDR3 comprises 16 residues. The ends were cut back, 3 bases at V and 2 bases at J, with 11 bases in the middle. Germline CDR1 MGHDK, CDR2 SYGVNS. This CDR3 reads CASSDPSSTGANVLTF. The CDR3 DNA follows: TGTGCCAGCAGTGACCCGAGTAGTACTGGGGCCAACGTCCTGACTTTC.

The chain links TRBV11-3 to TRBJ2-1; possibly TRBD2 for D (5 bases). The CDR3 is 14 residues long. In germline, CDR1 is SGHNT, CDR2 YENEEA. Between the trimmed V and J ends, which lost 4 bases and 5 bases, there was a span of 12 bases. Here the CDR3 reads CASSSYPTNNEQFF. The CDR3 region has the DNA TGTGCCAGCAGCTCCTACCCGACTAACAATGAGCAGTTCTTC.

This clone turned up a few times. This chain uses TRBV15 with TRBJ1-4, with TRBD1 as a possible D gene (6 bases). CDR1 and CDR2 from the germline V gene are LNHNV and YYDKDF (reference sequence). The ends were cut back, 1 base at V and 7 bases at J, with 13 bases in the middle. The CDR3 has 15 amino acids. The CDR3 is CATSRVGTSSEKLFF. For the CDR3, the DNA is TGTGCCACCAGCAGAGTTGGGACAAGCTCTGAAAAACTGTTTTTT.

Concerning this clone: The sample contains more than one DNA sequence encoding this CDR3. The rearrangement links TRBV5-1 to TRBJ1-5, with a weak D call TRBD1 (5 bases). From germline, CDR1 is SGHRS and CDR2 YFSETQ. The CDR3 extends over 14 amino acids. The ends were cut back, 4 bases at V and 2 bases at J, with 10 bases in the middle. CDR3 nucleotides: TGCGCCAGCAGCCTCTGGGGGGGCAATCAGCCCCAGCATTTT. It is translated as CASSLWGGNQPQHF.